This T cell receptor beta chain came from a study of shared clonotypes between healthy human individuals. Study overall: Donors, aged 18 to 49, were a couple of women and a few men.

Donors were Caucasian adults residing in Nashville, Tennessee, USA. From CD4+ cells came CD45RA+ naive and CD45RA-negative memory subsets. The CDR3 extends over 15 amino acids. Produced via immunoSEQ multiplex PCR; TCRdb's table is partial and in-frame only. The sample has a few million clones; over 85% are singletons. The receptor comes from a man aged 18 to 29 in good health. Some clones in this sample may be carry-over from other donors' samples. The sequenced sample was naive CD4+ T cells from PBMCs. Subset noted: CD45RA+ positively selected. The chain carries TRBV21-1 and TRBJ2-7; whether TRBD2, the table's D call, matches the DNA was not checked. TRBV21-1 is described as a pseudogene. The CDR3 here is CASSKEAADSYEQYF. The CDR3 DNA follows: TGTGCCAGCAGCAAAGAGGCAGCGGATTCCTACGAGCAGTACTTC.